Included here is one T cell receptor beta chain sequence, with context. The ends were cut back, 3 bases at V and 4 bases at J, with 15 bases in the middle. Germline V gives CDR1 GTSNPN, CDR2 SVGIG (reference sequence). This CDR3 is 14 amino acids long. Original processing notes: Reference gene primer amplification gave estimated nucleated cell counts. The table came from immunoSEQ multiplex PCR; TCRdb's copy has only in-frame clones and leaves some out. V and J calls and clone size come straight from that table; D and trimming were deduced from the DNA. In the table there are under 300,000 clones, 84% of which are singletons. The sample belongs to a study of blood T cell repertoires in COVID-19. Study-wide context: Donors in the United States, Italy and Spain gave samples during acute or convalescent COVID-19. T cells, B-cell-depleted T cells, or PBMCs provided the cDNA or gDNA that served as material.

The sequence derives from a man between 40 and 49 years old who had recovered from COVID-19. This sequence joins TRBV30 and TRBJ1-2; D is possibly TRBD1 (5 bases). The sequencing input was peripheral blood. The CDR3 DNA reads TGTGCCTGGAGCCCTAAACAGGAATCCTATGGCTACACCTTC. Protein sequence: CAWSPKQESYGYTF.